Below, 8 T cell receptor beta chains from the same sample are listed, as sequenced in a study of identical twins (dated by TCRdb to the mid-2010s). The library was prepared using 5' RACE. The sequencer was an Illumina HiSeq 2000. TCRdb reprocessed the public reads (quality trimming at Q25 with fastp, clone calling with MiXCR) and kept in-frame beta chains. CDR3 protein sequences are deduplicated, and each keeps its most common genes and DNA. The sample table records about 720,000 distinct CDR3 sequences; more than 6.5% of these occur just once. The ten largest clonotypes hold approximately 0.94% of the sample. The same data also went into a second study, on yellow fever vaccine responses in identical twins.

The sequenced material came from PBMCs. All receptors derive from a woman between 18 and 30 years old in good health.

The chain couples TRBV5-1 to TRBJ1-4, with D possibly matching TRBD1 (5 bases). The V and J ends lost 0 bases and 5 bases respectively, with 11 bases between them. The germline V gene encodes CDR1 SGHRS and CDR2 YFSETQ. CDR3 length: 15 amino acids. The CDR3: CASSLEWGRNEKLFF. The DNA for the CDR3 is TGCGCCAGCAGCTTGGAGTGGGGGAGGAATGAAAAACTGTTTTTT.

In this sample, this clonotype turned up a few times. This rearrangement joins TRBV12-3 or TRBV12-4 to TRBJ2-6; tentatively, D is TRBD1 (6 bases). The CDR3 loop spans 21 amino acids. V lost 3 bases to trimming and J lost 0 bases, with 24 bases between them. This CDR3 is CASSFWWQGISTSSGANVLTF. CDR3 DNA: TGTGCCAGCAGTTTCTGGTGGCAGGGGATCTCAACCTCCTCTGGGGCCAACGTCCTGACTTTC.

The J gene is TRBJ2-2, the V gene TRBV28, with D perhaps matching TRBD2 (6 bases). CDR1 is MDHEN and CDR2 is SYDVKM in the germline V gene. Trimming took 4 bases from V and 2 from J, leaving 17 bases between them. The CDR3 has 17 residues. CDR3 sequence reads: CASSSSTGTHNTGELFF. The CDR3 DNA follows: TGTGCCAGCAGTTCCTCTACCGGGACTCACAACACCGGGGAGCTGTTTTTT.

This clonotype has more than one count but fewer than ten. CDR3 nucleotide sequence: TGTGCCAGCAGTTCTGTCGTAGCGGGGGGCCCCTCCACAGATACGCAGTATTTT. It specifies CASSSVVAGGPSTDTQYF. The rearrangement links TRBV11-1 to TRBJ2-3; TRBD2 matches at 10 bases. V lost 6 bases and J lost 2; bases outside the gene matches: 14. The CDR3 loop spans 18 amino acids. From germline, CDR1 is SGHAT and CDR2 FQDESV (reference sequence).

This clonotype was seen a handful of times. V gene TRBV9 combines with J gene TRBJ1-1; 8 bases agree with TRBD1. V lost 3 bases, J lost 4 bases, and 11 bases stayed unmatched. The CDR3 has 16 amino acids. The germline gives CDR1 SGDLS, CDR2 YYNGEE. The DNA of the CDR3 is TGTGCCAGCAGCGCAGCTCCGACAGGGGTTGGCACTGAAGCTTTCTTT. Its translation is CASSAAPTGVGTEAFF.

A remark on this clonotype: No conserved phenylalanine or tryptophan ends this CDR3, so it is likely a read error. This rearrangement joins TRBV25-1 to TRBJ1-1; D gene ambiguous. Germline CDR1 MGHDK, CDR2 SYGVNS. The CDR3 has 14 amino acids. V dropped 4 bases and J dropped 6 bases, with 15 bases sitting between them. The CDR3 region is CASSGREWPSEAFI. CDR3 bases: TGTGCCAGCAGTGGGAGGGAGTGGCCCTCTGAAGCTTTCATT.

This clonotype was seen a few times. The rearrangement joins TRBV10-3 to TRBJ1-1; D is ambiguous. With 0 bases removed from V and 7 bases from J, the gap between germline ends came to 12 bases. The germline V gene encodes CDR1 ENHRY and CDR2 SYGVKD. The CDR3 covers 14 residues. This chain's CDR3 is CAISESDFPYEAFF. CDR3 in DNA: TGTGCCATCAGTGAGTCGGACTTTCCCTATGAAGCTTTCTTT.

This clonotype showed up just a few times. V and J are TRBV6-2 or TRBV6-3 and TRBJ2-7, with a possible D match to TRBD1 (6 bases). Germline V gene sequence: CDR1 MNHEY, CDR2 SVGEGT. The CDR3 covers 16 residues. V dropped 5 bases and J dropped 2 bases, with 19 bases sitting between them. CDR3 nucleotides: TGTGCCAGCAGTGCCCGACGTCGGGACAAAACCTACGAGCAGTACTTC. Translated, it gives CASSARRRDKTYEQYF.